This T cell receptor (beta chain) was sequenced for a study of T-cell reconstitution after alpha-beta-depleted transplantation in children (dated by TCRdb to 2016 to 2017). Study-level background: Using TCR repertoire profiling, the study followed T-cell immune reconstitution in a quantitative way in children after TCRalphabeta/CD19-depleted allogeneic hematopoietic cell transplantation.

Library method: PCR. For sequencing, an Illumina HiSeq 2500 was employed. To normalize quantification of the TCRbeta repertoire, the TCR libraries were built with molecular barcoding that relied on unique molecular identifiers. The public reads were quality trimmed at Q25 with fastp and then assembled into clones with MiXCR by TCRdb, keeping productive beta chains. Each CDR3 protein gets just one entry, which takes the most common genes and DNA from the rows behind it. This sample is represented by 350,000 to 450,000 distinct CDR3 sequences; about 14% of them were singletons. The ten top clones hold around 4.5% of the sample. The CDR3 sequence holds 13 residues, the cysteine and phenylalanine included. Just the 39-base CDR3 DNA is kept, in frame starting at base 1. According to the germline V gene (reference sequence), CDR1 reads LGHDT and CDR2 reads YNNKEL. Relative to germline, V is 2 bases shorter and J is 3 bases shorter, with 7 bases between their ends.

This clonotype has ten or more counts. No cognate antigen has been identified for it. There are no base qualities to consult, and no much larger clone falls within one base. The chain is assembled from TRBV3-1 and TRBJ2-5, and TRBD2 may be the D gene, going by 6 matching bases. The source is a human donor who donated a stem cell graft to a child with Fanconi anemia. Source: PBMCs, taken from the stem cell graft. DNA sequence: TGTGCCAGCAGCCAACGCGGGGAAGAGACCCAGTACTTC. Its protein product is CASSQRGEETQYF.